Shown below are 6 T cell receptor beta chains from a single sample sequenced in a study of blood T cell repertoires in COVID-19. This table comes from immunoSEQ multiplex PCR, and its TCRdb copy is limited to in-frame clones, with some not included. The sample yields hundreds of thousands of clones, around four fifths seen once. The specimen was PBMCs or T cells enriched from blood (not recorded which). Receptors originate from a middle-aged woman who had been exposed to COVID-19.

As regards this clone: Since the CDR3 does not end with the conserved phenylalanine or tryptophan, this likely comes from a read error. It is unclear where the CDR3 begins or ends on the DNA, so no DNA is shown, and the CDR3 is as TCRdb lists it. This chain joins TRBV5-1 and TRBJ1-2. Germline V CDR1 and CDR2: SGHRS, YFSETQ. Counting both end residues, the CDR3 totals 9 amino acids. This CDR3 reads CASSADRVR.

The chain recombines TRBV14 with TRBJ2-5; TRBD1 is a possible D gene (5 bases). Trimming removed 1 base at V and 5 bases at J, with 17 bases between. CDR1 and CDR2 (germline): SGHDN, FVKESK. This CDR3 region has 16 residues. For the CDR3, the DNA is TGTGCCAGCAGCCAAGGGAGACTCTGGGGCCTGGAGACCCAGTACTTC. This sequence encodes CASSQGRLWGLETQYF.

The J gene is TRBJ1-2, the V gene TRBV12-5; no firm D call. Trimming removed 5 bases at V and 2 bases at J, with 15 bases between. Germline V gene data show CDR1 as LGHNT and CDR2 as FRNRAP. The CDR3 consists of 15 residues. Written as DNA, the CDR3 is TGTGCTAGTGGTCCCTCGCGGAGCTGGAACTATGGCTACACCTTC. It yields the protein CASGPSRSWNYGYTF.

The V gene is TRBV3-1 (or the pseudogene TRBV3-2), the J gene TRBJ2-3; 14 nucleotides agree with TRBD2. The CDR3 extends over 18 amino acids. Germline values: CDR1 LGHDT, CDR2 YNNKEL (reference sequence). Germline trimming cut 0 bases from V and 2 bases from J; bases unmatched to any gene: 4. CDR3 sequence (DNA): TGTGCCAGCAGCCAAGATCGACTAGCGGGGGGGGTCACAGATACGCAGTATTTT. Its protein is CASSQDRLAGGVTDTQYF.

The chain combines TRBV19 with TRBJ1-5, with unresolved D. The CDR3 contains 14 residues. Looked up from germline, CDR1 is LNHDA and CDR2 is SQIVND (reference sequence). Trimming took 6 bases from V and 2 from J, leaving 11 bases between them. Here the CDR3 reads CASRSGSGNQPQHF. CDR3 nucleotide sequence: TGTGCCAGTAGATCGGGGTCGGGCAATCAGCCCCAGCATTTT.

The gene calls are TRBV7-9 and TRBJ1-2; a weak D match, TRBD1 (5 bases). Germline loops: CDR1 SEHNR, CDR2 FQNEAQ (reference sequence). The CDR3 has 14 amino acids. Trimming took off 1 base at V and 0 bases at J, with 6 bases between the two ends. CDR3 loop: CASSLDRTNYGYTF. The CDR3 DNA reads TGTGCCAGCAGCTTAGACAGGACTAACTATGGCTACACCTTC.